This T cell receptor (beta chain) came from a study of cytomegalovirus exposure and HLA in healthy donors. Notes on the study in general: A further, later analysis showed that HLA-associated TCR beta chains (compared with equally common others) were more clonally expanded. Cytomegalovirus status was reportedly diagnosed by the classifier with high sensitivity and specificity.

This CDR3 comprises 16 residues. Trimming removed 4 bases at V and 2 bases at J, with 14 bases between. The germline gives CDR1 LNHDA, CDR2 SQIVND (reference sequence). With respect to this clone: Its target is unknown.

PCR employed 60 Vbeta and 13 Jbeta primers. The method was immunoSEQ multiplex PCR; TCRdb's version includes in-frame clones alone and lacks a portion of them. The sample includes 110,000 to 150,000 clones, under 80% seen only once; the top ten take about 10%. The genes are TRBV19 and TRBJ1-4, with D possibly being TRBD1 (5 bases). This sequence was found in a woman aged 50 to 60 in good health and CMV-seropositive. Sequencing used PBMCs. CDR3 bases: TGTGCCAGTAGTAGACATGGAGGGGCGACTAATGAAAAACTGTTTTTT. It is translated as CASSRHGGATNEKLFF.